Sequencing of this T cell receptor beta chain was carried out in a study of shared clonotypes between healthy human individuals. The overall study: Each donor's CD8 memory used one plate, CD8 naive two, each CD4 subset three.

Whole-study findings and limits: Richness estimates generally favored naive over memory subsets. Several donors held around 5% of naive CD4 clonotypes in common.

As originally analysed: Filtering differed, since immunoSEQ gave only junction sequences and no quality scores. Measured with immunoSEQ multiplex PCR; TCRdb has only the in-frame clones, and not every one. Clone size and the V and J calls come from that table; the DNA yielded D and trimming. The sample lists a few million clones; 85% to 95% were seen once. Notes on this clone: The antigen remains undetermined.

Trimming stripped 9 bases from V and 2 bases from J, with 14 bases between. CDR1 MGHRA and CDR2 YSYEKL come from the germline V gene. The CDR3 is made up of 13 amino acids. The TCR sequence derives from a man aged 18 to 29 in good health. Some clones in this sample may be carry-over from other donors' samples. The rearrangement joins TRBV4-1 to TRBJ2-7, with D tentatively TRBD1 or TRBD2 (5 bases each). What was sequenced was naive CD4+ T cells from PBMCs. Subset given: CD45RA+ positively selected. This CDR3 is CASSRDPTYEQYF. CDR3 in DNA: TGCGCCAGTTCCCGGGACCCAACCTACGAGCAGTACTTC.